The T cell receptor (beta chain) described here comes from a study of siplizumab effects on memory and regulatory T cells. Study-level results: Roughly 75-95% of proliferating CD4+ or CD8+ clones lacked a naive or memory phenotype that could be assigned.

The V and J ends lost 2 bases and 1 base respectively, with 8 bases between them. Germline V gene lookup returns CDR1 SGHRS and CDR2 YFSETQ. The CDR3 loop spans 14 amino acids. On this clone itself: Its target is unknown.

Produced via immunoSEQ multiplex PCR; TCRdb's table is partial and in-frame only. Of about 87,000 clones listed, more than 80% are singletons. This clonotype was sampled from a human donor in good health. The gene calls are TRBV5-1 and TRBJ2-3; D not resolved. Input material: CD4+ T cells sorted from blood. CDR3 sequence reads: CASSFPSGTDTQYF. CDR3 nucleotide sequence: TGCGCCAGCAGCTTCCCCAGCGGCACAGATACGCAGTATTTT.